This record covers a single T cell receptor (beta chain). This specimen comes from a study of cytomegalovirus exposure and HLA in healthy donors. Study at large: Ancestry clustering placed about 80% of roughly 400 genotyped donors in the Caucasian-associated cluster.

Samples came from healthy bone marrow donors. The PCR used 60 Vbeta and 13 Jbeta primers. Original handling: Later, tens of millions of unique TCR beta chains were counted in an analysis, and roughly 11 million of them were shared. TCRdb keeps only in-frame clones here, not all; method: immunoSEQ multiplex PCR. That table furnishes V, J and clone size, whereas the DNA furnished D and trimming. The profile shows 81,000 or so clones, over 60% of them singletons. The clonotype originates from a man between 60 and 75 years old in good health and CMV-seronegative. The sequencing input was PBMCs.

CDR3 region: CSASHNPDRDRETQYF. The CDR3 nucleotides read TGCAGCGCATCTCATAACCCGGACAGGGATCGGGAGACCCAGTACTTC. V usage is TRBV29-1 and J usage is TRBJ2-5, with 8 bases identical to TRBD1. J gave up 5 bases and V 7 bases, and 18 bases lay outside the gene matches. The CDR3 covers 16 residues. Germline V gives CDR1 SQVTM, CDR2 ANQGSEA. Full variable domain (outside the CDR3, taken from reference TRBV29-1 and TRBJ2-5): SAVISQKPSRDICQRGTSLTIQCQVDSQVTMMFWYRQQPGQSLTLIATANQGSEATYESGFVIDKFPISRPNLTFSTLTVSNMSPEDSSIYLCSASHNPDRDRETQYFGPGTRLLVL.